This entry describes one T cell receptor (beta chain). The sample originates from a study of blood T cell repertoires in COVID-19. Only in-frame clones appear in the TCRdb table, and some are missing; sequencing was by immunoSEQ multiplex PCR. The sample shows 300,000 to 400,000 clones, 65% to 90% of them seen only once. With 1 base clipped from V and 0 bases from J, the junction kept 5 bases outside the gene matches. The CDR3 spans 18 residues. Looked up from germline, CDR1 is SGHTA and CDR2 is FQGNSA. This TCR was recovered from a woman between 40 and 55 years old with acute COVID-19. The genes are TRBV7-2 and TRBJ2-2; 10 bases fit TRBD2. Sequencing was carried out using PBMCs or T cells enriched from blood (not recorded which). CDR3 coding DNA: TGTGCCAGCAGCTTAGGGCGCCTAGCGGGAGCGAACACCGGGGAGCTGTTTTTT. This sequence encodes CASSLGRLAGANTGELFF.